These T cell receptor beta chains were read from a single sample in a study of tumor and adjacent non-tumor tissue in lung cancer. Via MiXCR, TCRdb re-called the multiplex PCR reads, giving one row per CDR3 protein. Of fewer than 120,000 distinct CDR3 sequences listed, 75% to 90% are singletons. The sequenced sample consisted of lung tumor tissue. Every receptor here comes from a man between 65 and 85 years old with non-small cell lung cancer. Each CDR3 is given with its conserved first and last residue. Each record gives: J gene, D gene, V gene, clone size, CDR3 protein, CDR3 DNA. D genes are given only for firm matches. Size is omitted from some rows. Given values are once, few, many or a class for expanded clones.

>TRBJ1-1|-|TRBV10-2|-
CASRNKGADAFF
TGCGCCAGCAGGAACAAGGGCGCTGATGCTTTCTTT
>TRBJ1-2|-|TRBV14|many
CASSLSPPGTSGYTF
TGTGCCAGCAGCCTAAGCCCCCCGGGGACGAGTGGCTACACCTTC
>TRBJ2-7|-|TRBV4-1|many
CASSQDLGRGSYEQYF
TGCGCCAGCAGCCAAGATTTGGGTAGAGGATCCTACGAGCAGTACTTC
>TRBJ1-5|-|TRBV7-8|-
CASSQTVSNRPQHF
TGTGCCAGCAGCCAGACGGTTAGTAATCGGCCCCAGCATTTT
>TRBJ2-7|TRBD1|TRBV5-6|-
CVCRYGQGTYEQYF
TGTGTCTGCAGATACGGACAGGGGACCTACGAGCAGTACTTC
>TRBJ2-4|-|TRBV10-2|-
CANIEYRDRRNIQYF
TGCGCCAACATTGAGTATCGCGACCGGCGGAACATTCAGTACTTC
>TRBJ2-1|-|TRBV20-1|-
CSPRVPARRGDNEQFF
TGCAGCCCTAGAGTCCCCGCTAGAAGGGGGGACAATGAGCAGTTCTTC
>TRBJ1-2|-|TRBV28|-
CASSLFGRQGNGYTF
TGTGCCAGCAGTTTATTCGGTCGTCAGGGGAATGGCTACACCTTT
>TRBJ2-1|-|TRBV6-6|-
CANSHPGDNEQFF
TGTGCCAACAGTCATCCGGGGGACAATGAGCAGTTCTTC
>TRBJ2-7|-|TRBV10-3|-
CAIKETRESGEEYF
TGTGCCATCAAGGAGACACGGGAAAGTGGAGAGGAGTACTTC
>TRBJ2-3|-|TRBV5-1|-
CASSLIPGDTLYF
TGCGCCAGCAGTTTGATACCGGGGGATACGCTGTATTTT
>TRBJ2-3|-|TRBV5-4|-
CASSGGGGGRDTHYF
TGCGCCAGCAGCGGTGGGGGCGGGGGCCGGGATACGCATTATTTT
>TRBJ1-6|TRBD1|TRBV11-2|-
CASSLQGGYNSPLHF
TGTGCCAGCAGCTTGCAGGGGGGGTATAATTCACCCCTCCACTTT
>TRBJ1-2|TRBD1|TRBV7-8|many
CASSFTGVEGYTF
TGTGCCAGCAGCTTCACAGGGGTAGAGGGCTACACCTTC
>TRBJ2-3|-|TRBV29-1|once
CSALMTSTDTQYF
TGCAGTGCGTTAATGACTAGCACAGATACGCAGTATTTT
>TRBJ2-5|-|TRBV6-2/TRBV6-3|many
CASSYDERAETQYF
TGTGCCAGCAGTTACGACGAGAGAGCGGAGACCCAGTACTTC
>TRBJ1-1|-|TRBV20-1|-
CNARGPQVNTEAFF
TGCAATGCTAGAGGTCCTCAAGTGAATACTGAAGCTTTCTTT
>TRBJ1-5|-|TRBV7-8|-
CASSIGRDQPLHF
TGTGCCAGCAGCATTGGGAGGGATCAGCCCCTGCATTTT
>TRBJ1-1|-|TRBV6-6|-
CASSYSPGEGNTEAFF
TGTGCCAGCAGTTACTCACCGGGAGAGGGAAACACTGAAGCTTTCTTT
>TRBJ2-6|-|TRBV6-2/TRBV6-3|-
CASSNGGVYGANVLTF
TGTGCCAGCAGTAACGGTGGGGTCTATGGGGCCAACGTCCTGACTTTC
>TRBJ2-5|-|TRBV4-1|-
CAISQYQVQETQYF
TGCGCCATCAGCCAGTACCAGGTCCAAGAGACCCAGTACTTC
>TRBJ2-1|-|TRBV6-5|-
CAGSYVGWRRGNELFF
TGTGCCGGCAGTTACGTCGGCTGGAGAAGGGGCAATGAGCTGTTCTTC
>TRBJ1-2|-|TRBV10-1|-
CASSASTGQLYGYTF
TGCGCCAGCAGTGCGTCTACAGGCCAACTCTATGGCTACACCTTC
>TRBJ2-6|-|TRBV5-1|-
CASNLDGHGANDLTF
TGCGCCAGCAACTTGGACGGGCACGGGGCCAACGACCTGACTTTC
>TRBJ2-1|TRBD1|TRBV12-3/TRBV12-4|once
CASSFGRGSGQFF
TGTGCCAGCAGTTTCGGCAGGGGGAGCGGGCAGTTCTTC
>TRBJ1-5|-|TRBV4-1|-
CASSHIPGRLYINQPQHF
TGCGCCAGCAGCCACATTCCAGGCAGACTCTATATCAATCAGCCCCAGCATTTT